This TCR beta chain appears in the sequencing data of a study of shared clonotypes between healthy human individuals. As for the study in general: CD8 memory received one plate per donor, CD8 naive two, CD4 memory three and CD4 naive three.

CD45RO-negative cells were positively selected for CCR7, leaving out terminally differentiated effector memory CD45RA+ cells. V dropped 5 bases and J dropped 7 bases, with 20 bases sitting between them. The CDR3 consists of 15 residues. Per the germline V gene, CDR1 is SEHNR and CDR2 is FQNEAQ (reference sequence). The assay was immunoSEQ multiplex PCR, and TCRdb's table has in-frame clones only and misses some. The sample holds around 2.1 million clones, roughly 91% seen once. V is TRBV7-9 and J is TRBJ2-5, with D unresolved. The specimen was naive CD8+ T cells from PBMCs. The sequence was collected from a man aged 18 to 29 in good health. Some clones in this sample may be carry-over from other donors' samples. CDR3 nucleotide sequence: TGTGCCAGCAGCCCCAAGACAAACGAATGGGGGACCCAGTACTTC. Protein: CASSPKTNEWGTQYF.